This T cell receptor (beta chain) is from a study of cytomegalovirus exposure and HLA in healthy donors. Findings and limits, study-wide: It was about 150 TCR beta chains that were listed as cytomegalovirus-associated. Using the classifier, cytomegalovirus status was reportedly diagnosed with high specificity and sensitivity.

The ends were cut back, 4 bases at V and 0 bases at J, with 7 bases in the middle. The CDR3 contains 14 residues. Per the germline V gene, CDR1 is MNHNS and CDR2 is SASEGT. With regard to this clone: The antigen is undetermined.

The assay was immunoSEQ multiplex PCR, and TCRdb's table has in-frame clones only and misses some. The profile shows 70,000 or so clones, around 90% of them singletons. Sequencing was carried out using PBMCs. This receptor was taken from a man aged 18 to 29 in good health and CMV-seronegative. This sequence joins TRBV6-1 and TRBJ1-5; D ambiguous. The CDR3 reads CASSADYSNQPQHF. CDR3 bases: TGTGCCAGCAGTGCAGATTATAGCAATCAGCCCCAGCATTTT.